The 18 T cell receptor beta chains in this list originate from one sample, sequenced in a study of Ad26.COV2.S vaccination and SARS-CoV-2 variants. Generated by immunoSEQ multiplex PCR, the TCRdb table keeps only in-frame clones and is missing some. The sample contains a few hundred thousand clones, almost 90% of which appear only once. Treatment of the sample: some 19 received Ad26.COV2.S at low or high dose, single or two shots; 5 received placebo; per-sample allocation not given. Samples were taken on day 63 after the first vaccine or placebo injection. The sample in question was peripheral blood, obtained in a trial of Ad26.COV2.S vaccine versus placebo. These receptors all come from a person between 18 and 65 years old who received the Ad26.COV2.S COVID-19 vaccine or a placebo.

V is TRBV11-3 and J is TRBJ2-2, with a possible D match to TRBD1 (6 bases). The germline V gene has CDR1 SGHNT and CDR2 YENEEA. The CDR3 is made up of 15 amino acids. V shed 5 bases and J shed 6 bases, with 16 bases lying between them. The CDR3 here is CASSRLVGAAGELFF. DNA of the CDR3: TGTGCCAGCAGCCGCCTGGTGGGGGCGGCCGGGGAGCTGTTTTTT.

This rearrangement joins TRBV19 to TRBJ1-2, with D perhaps TRBD1 (6 bases). Germline lookup yields CDR1 LNHDA and CDR2 SQIVND (reference sequence). V gave up 6 bases and J gave up 4 bases, with 15 bases separating them. The CDR3 is made up of 14 amino acids. The CDR3 nucleotides read TGTGCCAGTAGGGAACAGGGCGCTCTCTATGGCTACACCTTC. Its translation is CASREQGALYGYTF.

About this clone itself: This sample also contains other DNA sequences that code for the same CDR3. The V gene is TRBV25-1, the J gene TRBJ2-5; D call uncertain. Trimming took 4 bases from V and 5 from J, leaving 5 bases between them. Germline assignment: CDR1 MGHDK and CDR2 SYGVNS. The CDR3 sequence is 11 residues long. In DNA form, the CDR3 reads TGTGCCAGCAGTGCTGGGGAGACCCAGTACTTC. It yields the protein CASSAGETQYF.

V and J are TRBV5-6 and TRBJ1-1; D possibly corresponds to TRBD1 (5 bases). Deletions cut 7 bases from V and 3 bases from J, with 13 bases between. Germline V gives CDR1 SGHDT, CDR2 YYEEEE. The CDR3 contains 13 residues. The CDR3 loop is CASSGGWYTEAFF. The CDR3 region has the DNA TGTGCCAGCTCCGGGGGGTGGTACACTGAAGCTTTCTTT. The full variable domain, rest sourced from reference TRBV5-6 and TRBJ1-1, is DAGVTQSPTHLIKTRGQQVTLRCSPKSGHDTVSWYQQALGQGPQFIFQYYEEEERQRGNFPDRFSGHQFPNYSSELNVNALLLGDSALYLCASSGGWYTEAFFGQGTRLTVV.

The V gene is TRBV3-1 (or the pseudogene TRBV3-2), the J gene TRBJ1-6; tentatively, D is TRBD1 (5 bases). V was cut by 3 bases and J by 5 bases, with 17 bases left in between. From germline, CDR1 is LGHDT and CDR2 YNNKEL (reference sequence). CDR3 length: 17 residues. The CDR3 coding sequence is TGTGCCAGCAGCCACGGATATGAGACAGAGAATAATTCACCCCTCCACTTT. Protein sequence: CASSHGYETENNSPLHF.

V usage is TRBV27 and J usage is TRBJ2-7; D possibly corresponds to TRBD1 (6 bases). V was pared by 6 bases and J by 2 bases, with 17 bases between. This CDR3 spans 15 amino acids. Germline lookup yields CDR1 MNHEY and CDR2 SMNVEV (reference sequence). The CDR3 region has the DNA TGTGCCAGCAGCCCTACAGGGTTCCCCACCTACGAGCAGTACGTC. Its translation is CASSPTGFPTYEQYV.

The chain combines TRBV11-2 with TRBJ2-3, with a tentative D call TRBD2 (6 bases). Germline-derived CDR1 and CDR2 are SGHAT and FQNNGV. CDR3 size: 15 residues. The V gene lost 2 bases and the J gene lost 2 bases, with 11 bases spanning the gap. CDR3 in DNA: TGTGCCAGCAGCTTATCCGGGACTTACACAGATACGCAGTATTTT. This codes for CASSLSGTYTDTQYF.

The chain is built from TRBV2 and TRBJ2-7, with D possibly TRBD1 on 6 matching bases. Germline V gene lookup returns CDR1 SNHLY and CDR2 FYNNEI. This CDR3 region has 13 residues. Trimming took off 6 bases at V and 6 bases at J, with 15 bases between the two ends. The CDR3 DNA reads TGTGCCAGCAGAGCTCCGACAGGTGGCGAGCAGTACTTC. The encoded protein is CASRAPTGGEQYF. The variable domain in full, completed from reference TRBV2 and TRBJ2-7, reads EPEVTQTPSHQVTQMGQEVILRCVPISNHLYFYWYRQILGQKVEFLVSFYNNEISEKSEIFDDQFSVERPDGSNFTLKIRSTKLEDSAMYFCASRAPTGGEQYFGPGTRLTVT.

CDR3 in DNA: TGTGCCAGCAGCTACGGACAGAGCTACGAGCAGTACGTC. Protein: CASSYGQSYEQYV. The chain is built from TRBV5-6 and TRBJ2-7, with a possible D match to TRBD1 (6 bases). Germline V lookup: CDR1 SGHDT, CDR2 YYEEEE. This CDR3 region has 13 residues. The V end lost 3 bases, the J end lost 3 bases, and 10 bases lay between the germline ends.

A single count supports this clone. The genes are TRBV5-8 and TRBJ2-1, with 8 bases aligning to TRBD1. V lost 2 bases and J lost 5; bases outside the gene matches: 6. The CDR3 is 15 residues long. Germline lookup yields CDR1 SGHTS and CDR2 YDEGEE. The DNA of the CDR3 is TGTGCCAGCAGCTTCTCCGGGACAGGTGACAATGAGCAGTTCTTC. This codes for CASSFSGTGDNEQFF.

This clone is a singleton in its sample. This sequence joins TRBV7-9 and TRBJ2-1, with 11 bases aligning to TRBD2. From germline, CDR1 is SEHNR and CDR2 FQNEAQ (reference sequence). V lost 5 bases, J lost 1 base, and 4 bases stayed unmatched. The CDR3 has 16 amino acids. CDR3 nucleotide sequence: TGTGCCAGCAGCCCACTAGCGGGAGCGTCCTACAATGAGCAGTTCTTC. Protein: CASSPLAGASYNEQFF.

The CDR3 nucleotides read TGTGCCAGTAGTAGGGCGGGGGGGCCGTCAGATACGCAGTATTTT. It translates to CASSRAGGPSDTQYF. The chain combines TRBV19 with TRBJ2-3, with 9 positions matching TRBD2. The V and J ends lost 4 bases and 4 bases, in that order; junction bases with no gene match: 6. Looked up from germline, CDR1 is LNHDA and CDR2 is SQIVND (reference sequence). The CDR3 loop spans 15 amino acids.

In DNA, the CDR3 is TGTGCCAGCAGGCAGACGGGCTTTGGCTACACCTTC. Encoded protein: CASRQTGFGYTF. The rearrangement uses TRBV28 and TRBJ1-2; D is unresolved. V was pared by 6 bases and J by 7 bases, with 12 bases between. This CDR3 has 12 amino acids. Germline V lookup: CDR1 MDHEN, CDR2 SYDVKM.

This clone was seen a single time. The J gene is TRBJ2-5, the V gene TRBV7-8; D call uncertain. CDR3 size: 12 residues. Germline V CDR1 and CDR2: SGHVS, FQNEAQ. The ends were cut back, 1 base at V and 5 bases at J, with 5 bases in the middle. For the CDR3, the DNA is TGTGCCAGCAGCTTAGGATTGGAGACCCAGTACTTC. Protein sequence: CASSLGLETQYF. The variable domain in full, completed from reference TRBV7-8 and TRBJ2-5, reads GAGVSQSPRYKVAKRGQDVALRCDPISGHVSLFWYQQALGQGPEFLTYFQNEAQLDKSGLPSDRFFAERPEGSVSTLKIQRTQQEDSAVYLCASSLGLETQYFGPGTRLLVL.

This clone has just one count. The J gene is TRBJ1-2, the V gene TRBV7-6; D possibly corresponds to TRBD1 (5 bases). This CDR3 is built from 14 residues. Trimming stripped 4 bases from V and 7 bases from J, with 16 bases between. Germline assignment: CDR1 SGHVS and CDR2 FNYEAQ. The CDR3 sequence is CASSSGSWGVGYTF. The CDR3 DNA reads TGTGCCAGCAGCTCAGGGTCATGGGGGGTTGGCTACACCTTC.

J is TRBJ1-1 and V is TRBV12-3 or TRBV12-4; D is undetermined. This CDR3 has 12 amino acids. V was clipped by 3 bases and J by 12 bases, with 14 bases between them. In nucleotides, the CDR3 is TGTGCCAGCAGTTTGGTGGAGGGAAGAACTTTCTTT. Its protein product is CASSLVEGRTFF.

This clone was found a few times. The chain carries TRBV11-2 and TRBJ2-2; D tentatively reads TRBD1 or TRBD2 (5 bases each). Trimming took 2 bases from V and 8 from J, leaving 18 bases between them. CDR1 is SGHAT, CDR2 FQNNGV, per germline. This CDR3 is built from 16 residues. CDR3 loop: CASSLSFVRGAGELFF. In nucleotides, the CDR3 is TGTGCCAGCAGCTTATCATTCGTGAGGGGAGCGGGGGAGCTGTTTTTT.

The genes are TRBV20-1 and TRBJ1-4, with unresolved D. V was pared by 0 bases and J by 4 bases, with 0 bases between. The CDR3 is 11 residues long. Per the germline V gene, CDR1 is DFQATT and CDR2 is SNEGSKA (reference sequence). CDR3: CSARDNEKLFF. CDR3 bases: TGCAGTGCTAGAGATAATGAAAAACTGTTTTTT.